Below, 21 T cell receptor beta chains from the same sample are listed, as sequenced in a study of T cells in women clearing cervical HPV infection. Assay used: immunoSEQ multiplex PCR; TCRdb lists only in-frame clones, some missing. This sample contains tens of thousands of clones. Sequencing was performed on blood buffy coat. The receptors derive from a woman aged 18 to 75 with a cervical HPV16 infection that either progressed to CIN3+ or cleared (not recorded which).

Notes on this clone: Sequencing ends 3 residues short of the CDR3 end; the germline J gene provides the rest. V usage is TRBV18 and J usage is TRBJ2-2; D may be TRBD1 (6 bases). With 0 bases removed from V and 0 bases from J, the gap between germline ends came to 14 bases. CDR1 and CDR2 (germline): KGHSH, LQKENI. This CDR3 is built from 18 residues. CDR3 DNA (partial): TGTGCCAGCTCACCACCGATGGGGGCAGGGCCGAACACCGGGGAG. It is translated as CASSPPMGAGPNTGE. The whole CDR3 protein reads CASSPPMGAGPNTGELFF. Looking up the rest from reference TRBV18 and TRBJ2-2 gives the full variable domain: NAGVMQNPRHLVRRRGQEARLRCSPMKGHSHVYWYRQLPEEGLKFMVYLQKENIIDESGMPKERFSAEFPKEGPSILRIQQVVRGDSAAYFCASSPPMGAGPNTGELFFGEGSRLTVL.

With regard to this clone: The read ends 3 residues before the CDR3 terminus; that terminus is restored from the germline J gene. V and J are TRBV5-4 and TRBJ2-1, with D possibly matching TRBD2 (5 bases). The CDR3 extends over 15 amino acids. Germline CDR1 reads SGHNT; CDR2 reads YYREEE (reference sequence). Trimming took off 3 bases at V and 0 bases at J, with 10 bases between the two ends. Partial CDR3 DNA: TGTGCCAGCAGCTCTAGCTTTAGCTCCTACAATGAG. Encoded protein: CASSSSFSSYNE. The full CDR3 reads CASSSSFSSYNEQFF.

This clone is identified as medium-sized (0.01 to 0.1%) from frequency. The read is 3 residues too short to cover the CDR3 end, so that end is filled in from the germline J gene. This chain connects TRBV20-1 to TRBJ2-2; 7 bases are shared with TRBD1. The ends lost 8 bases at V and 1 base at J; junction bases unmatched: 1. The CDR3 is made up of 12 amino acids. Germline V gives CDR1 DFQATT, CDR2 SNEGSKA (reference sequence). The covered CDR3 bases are TGCAGTTACAGGGGGAACACCGGGGAG. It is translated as CSYRGNTGE. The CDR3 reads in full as CSYRGNTGELFF.

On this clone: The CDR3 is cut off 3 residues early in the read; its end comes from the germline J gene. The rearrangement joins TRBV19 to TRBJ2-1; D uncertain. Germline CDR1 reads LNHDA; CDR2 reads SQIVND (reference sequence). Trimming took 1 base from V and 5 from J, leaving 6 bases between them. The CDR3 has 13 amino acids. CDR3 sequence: CASSIGQNNEQFF. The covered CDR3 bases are TGTGCCAGTAGTATAGGTCAGAACAATGAG.

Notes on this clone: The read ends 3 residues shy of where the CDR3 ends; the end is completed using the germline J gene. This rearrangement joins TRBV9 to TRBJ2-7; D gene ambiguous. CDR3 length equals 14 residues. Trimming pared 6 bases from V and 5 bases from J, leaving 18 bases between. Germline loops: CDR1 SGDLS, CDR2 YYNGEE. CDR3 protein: CASTPTVNPDEQYF. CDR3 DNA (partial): TGTGCCAGCACCCCCACAGTGAATCCGGACGAG.

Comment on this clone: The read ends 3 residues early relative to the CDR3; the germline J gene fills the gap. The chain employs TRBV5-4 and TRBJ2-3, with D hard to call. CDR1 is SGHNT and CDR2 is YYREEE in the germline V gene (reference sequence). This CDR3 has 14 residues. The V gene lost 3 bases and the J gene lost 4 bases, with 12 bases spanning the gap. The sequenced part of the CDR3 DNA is TGTGCCAGCAGCTCGGCGGCAAACCCAGATACG. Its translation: CASSSAANPDT. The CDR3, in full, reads CASSSAANPDTQYF.

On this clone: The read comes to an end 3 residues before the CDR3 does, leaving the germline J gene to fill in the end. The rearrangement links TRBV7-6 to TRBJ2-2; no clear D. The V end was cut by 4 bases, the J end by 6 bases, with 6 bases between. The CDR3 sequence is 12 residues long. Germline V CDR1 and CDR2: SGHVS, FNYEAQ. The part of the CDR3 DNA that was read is TGTGCCAGCAGCTCTAGTGCCGGGGAG. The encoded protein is CASSSSAGE. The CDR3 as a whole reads CASSSSAGELFF. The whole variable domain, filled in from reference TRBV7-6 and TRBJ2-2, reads GAGVSQSPRYKVTKRGQDVALRCDPISGHVSLYWYRQALGQGPEFLTYFNYEAQQDKSGLPNDRFSAERPEGSISTLTIQRTEQRDSAMYRCASSSSAGELFFGEGSRLTVL.

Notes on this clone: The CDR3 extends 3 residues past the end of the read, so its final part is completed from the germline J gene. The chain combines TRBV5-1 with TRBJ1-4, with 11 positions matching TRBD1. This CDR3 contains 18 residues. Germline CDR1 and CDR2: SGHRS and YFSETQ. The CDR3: CASSLGGQGASGANVLFF. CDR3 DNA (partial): TGCGCCAGCAGCTTGGGAGGACAGGGGGCATCTGGGGCCAACGTA. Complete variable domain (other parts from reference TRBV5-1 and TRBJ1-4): KAGVTQTPRYLIKTRGQQVTLSCSPISGHRSVSWYQQTPGQGLQFLFEYFSETQRNKGNFPGRFSGRQFSNSRSEMNVSTLELGDSALYLCASSLGGQGASGANVLFFGSGTQLSVL.

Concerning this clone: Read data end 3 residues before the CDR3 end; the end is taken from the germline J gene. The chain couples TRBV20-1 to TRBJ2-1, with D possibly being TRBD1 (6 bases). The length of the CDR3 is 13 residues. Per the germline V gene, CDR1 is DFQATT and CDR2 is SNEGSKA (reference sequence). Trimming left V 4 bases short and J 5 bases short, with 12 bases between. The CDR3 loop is CSATSGHDNEQFF. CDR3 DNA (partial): TGCAGTGCTACCTCGGGACACGACAATGAG.

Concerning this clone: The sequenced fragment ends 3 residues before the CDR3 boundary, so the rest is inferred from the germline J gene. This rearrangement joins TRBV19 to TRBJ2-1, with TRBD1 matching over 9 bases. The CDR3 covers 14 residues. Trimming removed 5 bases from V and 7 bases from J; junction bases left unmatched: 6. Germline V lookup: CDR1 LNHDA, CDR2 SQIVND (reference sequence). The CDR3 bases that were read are TGTGCCAGTAGTTACAGGGGGCTGAGTAATGAG. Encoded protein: CASSYRGLSNE. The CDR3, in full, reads CASSYRGLSNEQFF. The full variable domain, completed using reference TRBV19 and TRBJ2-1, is DGGITQSPKYLFRKEGQNVTLSCEQNLNHDAMYWYRQDPGQGLRLIYYSQIVNDFQKGDIAEGYSVSREKKESFPLTVTSAQKNPTAFYLCASSYRGLSNEQFFGPGTRLTVL.

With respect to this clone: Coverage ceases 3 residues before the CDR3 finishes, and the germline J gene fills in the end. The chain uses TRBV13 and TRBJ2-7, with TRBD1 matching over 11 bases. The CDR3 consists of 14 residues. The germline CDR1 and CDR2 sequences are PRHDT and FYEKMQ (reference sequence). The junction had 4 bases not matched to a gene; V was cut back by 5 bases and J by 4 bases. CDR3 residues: CASSPGQGAYEQYF. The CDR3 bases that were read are TGTGCCAGCAGCCCCGGACAGGGGGCTTACGAG.

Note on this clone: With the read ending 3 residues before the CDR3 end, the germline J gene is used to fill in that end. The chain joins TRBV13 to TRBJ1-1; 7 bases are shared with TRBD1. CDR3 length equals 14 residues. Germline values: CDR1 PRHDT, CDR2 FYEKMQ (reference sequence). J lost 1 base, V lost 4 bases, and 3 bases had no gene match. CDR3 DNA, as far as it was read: TGTGCCAGCAGCTCGGGACAGAGGAACACTGAA. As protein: CASSSGQRNTE. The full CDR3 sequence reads CASSSGQRNTEAFF.

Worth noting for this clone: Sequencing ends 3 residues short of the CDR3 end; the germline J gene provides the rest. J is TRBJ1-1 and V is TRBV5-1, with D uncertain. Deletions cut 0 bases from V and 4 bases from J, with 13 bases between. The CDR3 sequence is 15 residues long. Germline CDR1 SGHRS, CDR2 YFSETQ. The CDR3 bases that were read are TGCGCCAGCAGCTTGGTCCAGGCGAGGTCCACTGAA. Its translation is CASSLVQARSTE. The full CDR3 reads CASSLVQARSTEAFF.

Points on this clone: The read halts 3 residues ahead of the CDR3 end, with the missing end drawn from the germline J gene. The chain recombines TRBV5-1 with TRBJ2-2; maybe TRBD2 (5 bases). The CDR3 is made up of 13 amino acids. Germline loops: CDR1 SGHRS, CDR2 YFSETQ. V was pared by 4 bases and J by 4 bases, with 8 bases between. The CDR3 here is CASSLAGTGELFF. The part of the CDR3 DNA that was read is TGCGCCAGCAGCCTAGCCGGCACCGGGGAG. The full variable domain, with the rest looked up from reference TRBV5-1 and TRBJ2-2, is KAGVTQTPRYLIKTRGQQVTLSCSPISGHRSVSWYQQTPGQGLQFLFEYFSETQRNKGNFPGRFSGRQFSNSRSEMNVSTLELGDSALYLCASSLAGTGELFFGEGSRLTVL.

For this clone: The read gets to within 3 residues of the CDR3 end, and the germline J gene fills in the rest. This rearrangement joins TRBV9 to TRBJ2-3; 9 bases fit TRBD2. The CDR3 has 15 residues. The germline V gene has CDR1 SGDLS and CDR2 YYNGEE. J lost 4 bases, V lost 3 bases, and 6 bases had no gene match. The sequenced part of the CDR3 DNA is TGTGCCAGCAGCGAGCGGGGGGCCCACTCAGATACG. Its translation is CASSERGAHSDT. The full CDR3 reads CASSERGAHSDTQYF.

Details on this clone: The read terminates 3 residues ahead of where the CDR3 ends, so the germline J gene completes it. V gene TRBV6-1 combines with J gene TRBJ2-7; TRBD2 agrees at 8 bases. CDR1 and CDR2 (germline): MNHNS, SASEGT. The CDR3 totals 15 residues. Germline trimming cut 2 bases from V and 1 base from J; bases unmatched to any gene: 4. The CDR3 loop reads CASSEIGGASYEQYF. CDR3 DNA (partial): TGTGCCAGCAGTGAAATCGGGGGGGCATCCTACGAG.

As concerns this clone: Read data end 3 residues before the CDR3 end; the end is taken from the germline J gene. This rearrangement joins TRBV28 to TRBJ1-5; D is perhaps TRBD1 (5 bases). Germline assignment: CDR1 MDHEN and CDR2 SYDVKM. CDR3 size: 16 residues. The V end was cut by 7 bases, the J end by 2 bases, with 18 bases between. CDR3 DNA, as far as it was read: TGTGCCAGCATAGTTTATGGAGGGGCGGGCAATCAGCCC. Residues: CASIVYGGAGNQP. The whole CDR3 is CASIVYGGAGNQPQHF.

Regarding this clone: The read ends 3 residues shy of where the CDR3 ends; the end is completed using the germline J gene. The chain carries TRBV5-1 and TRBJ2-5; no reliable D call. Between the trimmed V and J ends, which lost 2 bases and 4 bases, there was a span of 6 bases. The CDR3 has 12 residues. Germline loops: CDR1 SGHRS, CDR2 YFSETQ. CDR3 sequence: CASSLSVETQYF. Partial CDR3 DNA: TGCGCCAGCAGCTTAAGCGTAGAGACC.

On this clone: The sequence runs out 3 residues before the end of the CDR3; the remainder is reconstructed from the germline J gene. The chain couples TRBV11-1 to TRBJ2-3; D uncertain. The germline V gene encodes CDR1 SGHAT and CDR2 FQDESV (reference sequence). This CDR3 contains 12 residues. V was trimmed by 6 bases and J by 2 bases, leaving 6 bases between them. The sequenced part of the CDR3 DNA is TGTGCCAGCAGACCAGACACAGATACG. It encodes CASRPDTDT. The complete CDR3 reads CASRPDTDTQYF.

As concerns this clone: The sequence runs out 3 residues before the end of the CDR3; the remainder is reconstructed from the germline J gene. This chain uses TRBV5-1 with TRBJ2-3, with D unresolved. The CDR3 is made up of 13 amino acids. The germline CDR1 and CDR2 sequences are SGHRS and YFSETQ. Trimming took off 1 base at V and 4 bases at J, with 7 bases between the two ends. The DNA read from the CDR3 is TGCGCCAGCAGCTTGATCCTCCCAGATACG. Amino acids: CASSLILPDT. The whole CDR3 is CASSLILPDTQYF.

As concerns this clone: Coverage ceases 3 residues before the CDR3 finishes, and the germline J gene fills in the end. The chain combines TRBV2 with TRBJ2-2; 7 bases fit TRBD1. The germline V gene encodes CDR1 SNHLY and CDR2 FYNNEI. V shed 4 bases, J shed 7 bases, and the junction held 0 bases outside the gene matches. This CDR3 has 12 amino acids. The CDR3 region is CASSGDSGELFF. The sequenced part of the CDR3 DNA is TGTGCCAGCAGTGGGGACAGCGGGGAG.